The 14 T cell receptor beta chains below all came from one sample that was sequenced in a study of T cell repertoires in cytomegalovirus infection (dated by TCRdb to about 2019). Sequencing relied on an Illumina HiSeq 1500. The raw public reads went through TCRdb reprocessing: fastp at Q25, MiXCR clone calling, in-frame beta chains kept. One record per CDR3 amino acid sequence lists the most common genes and DNA. The sample data list 150,000 to 180,000 distinct CDR3 sequences, and roughly a quarter of these were observed just once. Approximately 11% of the sample is taken by the ten largest. Specimen: PBMCs. The origin of the receptors is a human donor in good health (CMV status not recorded). Some clones in this sample may be carry-over from other donors' samples.

This clonotype was detected only a few times. This chain connects TRBV5-1 to TRBJ2-2, with D unclear. The V end was cut by 0 bases, the J end by 1 base, with 7 bases between. In germline, CDR1 is SGHRS, CDR2 YFSETQ. The CDR3 totals 15 residues. This CDR3 reads CASSLVLENTGELFF. The CDR3 DNA reads as TGCGCCAGCAGCTTGGTCCTGGAGAACACCGGGGAGCTGTTTTTT. Looking up the rest from reference TRBV5-1 and TRBJ2-2 gives the full variable domain: KAGVTQTPRYLIKTRGQQVTLSCSPISGHRSVSWYQQTPGQGLQFLFEYFSETQRNKGNFPGRFSGRQFSNSRSEMNVSTLELGDSALYLCASSLVLENTGELFFGEGSRLTVL.

The sample holds a few counts of this clonotype. The chain is built from TRBV7-2 and TRBJ2-1, with D possibly being TRBD2 (5 bases). Germline values: CDR1 SGHTA, CDR2 FQGNSA. CDR3 size: 15 residues. V lost 4 bases and J lost 7, with 17 bases in between. CDR3 sequence reads: CASSSPIARRNEQFF. As DNA, the CDR3 is TGTGCCAGCAGCTCCCCAATCGCCCGGAGGAATGAGCAGTTCTTC.

In this sample, this clonotype turned up a few times. This sequence joins TRBV27 and TRBJ1-5, with D tentatively TRBD1 (5 bases). The CDR3 covers 12 residues. The germline V gene encodes CDR1 MNHEY and CDR2 SMNVEV (reference sequence). V was trimmed by 6 bases and J by 7 bases, leaving 10 bases between them. CDR3 loop: CASSGGGQPQHF. The CDR3, as DNA: TGTGCCAGCAGCGGGGGGGGGCAGCCCCAGCATTTT.

The chain is built from TRBV7-2 and TRBJ1-1; tentatively, D is TRBD1 (6 bases). The CDR3 is 16 residues long. Germline CDR1 reads SGHTA; CDR2 reads FQGNSA. Trimming cost V 5 bases and J 0 bases, with 16 bases left between them. CDR3 coding DNA: TGTGCCAGCAGCAACCGACAGGCGGGGATGAACACTGAAGCTTTCTTT. Translating it yields CASSNRQAGMNTEAFF. The full variable domain, with the rest looked up from reference TRBV7-2 and TRBJ1-1, is GAGVSQSPSNKVTEKGKDVELRCDPISGHTALYWYRQSLGQGLEFLIYFQGNSAPDKSGLPSDRFSAERTGGSVSTLTIQRTQQEDSAVYLCASSNRQAGMNTEAFFGQGTRLTVV.

This clonotype was detected ten times or more. The chain combines TRBV7-2 with TRBJ2-7; 11 nucleotides line up with TRBD2. Looked up from germline, CDR1 is SGHTA and CDR2 is FQGNSA. The CDR3 has 18 residues. V shed 0 bases and J 6 bases; nucleotides not matched to a gene: 13. CDR3 DNA sequence: TGTGCCAGCAGCTTAGCGCAAAGGTCTAGCGGGAGGAAAGGCGAGCAGTACTTC. Amino acids: CASSLAQRSSGRKGEQYF. Combining the CDR3 with reference TRBV7-2 and TRBJ2-7 gives the whole variable domain GAGVSQSPSNKVTEKGKDVELRCDPISGHTALYWYRQSLGQGLEFLIYFQGNSAPDKSGLPSDRFSAERTGGSVSTLTIQRTQQEDSAVYLCASSLAQRSSGRKGEQYFGPGTRLTVT.

This chain connects TRBV6-2 or TRBV6-3 to TRBJ2-6; D remains unclear. The germline V gene has CDR1 MNHEY and CDR2 SVGEGT. Trimming cost V 8 bases and J 4 bases, with 9 bases left between them. This CDR3 is built from 13 residues. CDR3 sequence reads: CASGKSGANVLTF. In DNA form, the CDR3 reads TGTGCCAGCGGGAAATCCGGGGCCAACGTCCTGACTTTC.

A few counts support this clonotype. The chain employs TRBV5-5 and TRBJ2-1; 8 nucleotides align to TRBD1. The CDR3 is 16 amino acids. Per germline, CDR1 SGHKS and CDR2 YYEKEE (reference sequence). Trimming cost V 0 bases and J 6 bases; bases outside gene matches: 8. The CDR3 region has the DNA TGTGCCAGCAGCTTGGAAGACAGGGGCCCGGGCAATGAGCAGTTCTTC. Translating it yields CASSLEDRGPGNEQFF.

The V call is TRBV6-2 or TRBV6-3, the J call TRBJ2-1; TRBD1 agrees at 9 bases. Unmatched junction bases numbered 6, after V lost 8 bases and J lost 7 bases. The CDR3 consists of 13 residues. Per germline, CDR1 MNHEY and CDR2 SVGEGT. The CDR3 DNA sequence: TGTGCCAGCGACAGGGGGATGGCTAATGAGCAGTTCTTC. Translating gives CASDRGMANEQFF.

This clonotype showed up many times. V usage is TRBV12-3 or TRBV12-4 and J usage is TRBJ1-2; D perhaps matches TRBD1 (6 bases). CDR3 length: 13 amino acids. The V gene lost 7 bases and the J gene lost 4 bases, with 13 bases spanning the gap. The CDR3 here is CASNPTGSYGYTF. DNA for the CDR3: TGTGCCAGCAATCCGACAGGTTCCTATGGCTACACCTTC.

This clonotype was observed a single time. This sequence joins TRBV6-5 and TRBJ2-7, with a weak D call TRBD1 (5 bases). Between the trimmed V and J ends, which lost 5 bases and 0 bases, there was a span of 11 bases. The CDR3 is made up of 14 amino acids. The germline V gene has CDR1 MNHEY and CDR2 SVGAGI. CDR3 residues: CASSLTESSYEQYF. CDR3 DNA sequence: TGTGCCAGCAGTCTGACAGAATCCTCCTACGAGCAGTACTTC.

This clonotype was counted a few times. V usage is TRBV4-1 and J usage is TRBJ2-7, with 8 bases that match TRBD1. Germline lookup yields CDR1 MGHRA and CDR2 YSYEKL. Trimming at V came to 1 base and at J to 4 bases, leaving 6 bases not matched to a gene. The CDR3 runs 15 residues. The CDR3 sequence is CASSQVRGQLYEQYF. The CDR3 DNA reads as TGCGCCAGCAGCCAAGTCAGGGGGCAATTATACGAGCAGTACTTC.

This clonotype was counted only a few times. In DNA form, the CDR3 reads TGTGCCAGCAGCTTTTCTTCAGAGACCCAGTACTTC. Protein product: CASSFSSETQYF. The chain is built from TRBV5-5 and TRBJ2-5, with unresolved D. The CDR3 extends over 12 amino acids. Germline CDR1 SGHKS, CDR2 YYEKEE (reference sequence). The V end lost 2 bases, the J end lost 4 bases, and 6 bases lay between the germline ends.

This clonotype showed up many times. The chain uses TRBV12-3 or TRBV12-4 and TRBJ1-2; D is unresolved. This CDR3 has 13 residues. The V gene lost 2 bases and the J gene lost 8 bases, with 12 bases spanning the gap. The CDR3 DNA is TGTGCCAGCAGTTTAAACGGCCCTTCGGGCTACACCTTC. Amino acid sequence: CASSLNGPSGYTF.

The CDR3 loop reads CASSRGTYETYSPLHF. The CDR3 bases are TGTGCCAGCAGCAGAGGTACTTACGAGACTTATTCACCCCTCCACTTT. V gene TRBV7-9 combines with J gene TRBJ1-6; no reliable D call. This CDR3 comprises 16 residues. The V gene's germline CDR1 is SEHNR and CDR2 FQNEAQ (reference sequence). Trimming stripped 5 bases from V and 8 bases from J, with 19 bases between.